This section outlines one T cell receptor (beta chain) sequence together with its context. This sample was taken from a study of blood T cell repertoires in COVID-19. On the study more broadly: COVID-19 samples collected from the United States, Italy and Spain covered acute and convalescent phases.

Original processing notes: Reference gene primers were amplified, and this amplification served to estimate nucleated cell counts. The data were produced by immunoSEQ multiplex PCR, yet TCRdb's version contains in-frame clones alone and is incomplete. The V and J calls and clone size come from that table; D and trimming were worked out from the DNA. This sample has some 220,000 clones, with more than 75% found just once. The V and J ends lost 5 bases and 4 bases, in that order; junction bases with no gene match: 6. The CDR3 runs to 14 residues. In germline, CDR1 is LGHDT, CDR2 YNNKEL (reference sequence).

This chain uses TRBV3-1 (or the pseudogene TRBV3-2) with TRBJ2-5; 8 bases line up with TRBD1. This clonotype originated in a human donor in a cohort sampled during active COVID-19. Sequenced sample: peripheral blood. The CDR3 reads CASSVPTGVETQYF. CDR3 DNA sequence: TGTGCCAGCAGCGTACCGACAGGGGTAGAGACCCAGTACTTC.